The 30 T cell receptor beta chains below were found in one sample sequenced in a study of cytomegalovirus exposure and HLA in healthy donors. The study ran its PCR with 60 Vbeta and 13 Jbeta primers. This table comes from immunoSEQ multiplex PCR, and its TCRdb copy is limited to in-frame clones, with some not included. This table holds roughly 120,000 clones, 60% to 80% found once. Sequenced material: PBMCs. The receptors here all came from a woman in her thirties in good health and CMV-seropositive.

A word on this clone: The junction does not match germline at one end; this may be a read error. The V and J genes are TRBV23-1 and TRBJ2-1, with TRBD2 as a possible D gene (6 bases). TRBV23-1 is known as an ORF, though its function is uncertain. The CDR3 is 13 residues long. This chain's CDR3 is CAPRGLARPQVLF. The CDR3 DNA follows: TGCGCCCCCCGGGGTCTAGCGAGACCGCAGGTTCTCTTC.

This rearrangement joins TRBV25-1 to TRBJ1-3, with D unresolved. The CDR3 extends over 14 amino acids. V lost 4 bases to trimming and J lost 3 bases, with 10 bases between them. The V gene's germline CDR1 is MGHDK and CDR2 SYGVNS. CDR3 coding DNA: TGTGCCAGCAGTGCGCCAGGTTTTGGAAACACCATATATTTT. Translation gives CASSAPGFGNTIYF.

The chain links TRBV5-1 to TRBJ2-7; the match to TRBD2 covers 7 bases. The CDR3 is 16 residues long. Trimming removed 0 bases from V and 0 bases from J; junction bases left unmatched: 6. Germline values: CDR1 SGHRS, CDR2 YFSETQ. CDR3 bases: TGCGCCAGCAGCTTGGCGTTCAGCGGGACCTCCTACGAGCAGTACTTC. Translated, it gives CASSLAFSGTSYEQYF. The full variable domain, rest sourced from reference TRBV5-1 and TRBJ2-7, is KAGVTQTPRYLIKTRGQQVTLSCSPISGHRSVSWYQQTPGQGLQFLFEYFSETQRNKGNFPGRFSGRQFSNSRSEMNVSTLELGDSALYLCASSLAFSGTSYEQYFGPGTRLTVT.

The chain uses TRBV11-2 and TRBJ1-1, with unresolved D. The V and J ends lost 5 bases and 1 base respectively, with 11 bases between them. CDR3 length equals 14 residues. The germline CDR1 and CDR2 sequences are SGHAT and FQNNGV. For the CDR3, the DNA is TGTGCCAGCAGCCCCCAGACGGGGAACACTGAAGCTTTCTTT. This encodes CASSPQTGNTEAFF. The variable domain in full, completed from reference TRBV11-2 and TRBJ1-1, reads EAGVAQSPRYKIIEKRQSVAFWCNPISGHATLYWYQQILGQGPKLLIQFQNNGVVDDSQLPKDRFSAERLKGVDSTLKIQPAKLEDSAVYLCASSPQTGNTEAFFGQGTRLTVV.

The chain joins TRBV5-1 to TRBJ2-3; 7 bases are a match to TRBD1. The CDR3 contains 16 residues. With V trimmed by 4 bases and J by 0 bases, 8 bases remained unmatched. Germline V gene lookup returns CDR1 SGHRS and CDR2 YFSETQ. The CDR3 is CASSPGTESSTDTQYF. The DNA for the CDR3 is TGCGCCAGCAGCCCCGGGACAGAATCAAGCACAGATACGCAGTATTTT. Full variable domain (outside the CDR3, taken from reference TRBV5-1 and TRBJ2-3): KAGVTQTPRYLIKTRGQQVTLSCSPISGHRSVSWYQQTPGQGLQFLFEYFSETQRNKGNFPGRFSGRQFSNSRSEMNVSTLELGDSALYLCASSPGTESSTDTQYFGPGTRLTVL.

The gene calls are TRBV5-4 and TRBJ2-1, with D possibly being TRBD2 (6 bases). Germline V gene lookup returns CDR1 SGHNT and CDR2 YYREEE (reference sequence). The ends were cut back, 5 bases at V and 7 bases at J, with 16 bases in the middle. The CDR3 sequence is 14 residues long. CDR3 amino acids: CASRASYSGNEQFF. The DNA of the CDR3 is TGTGCCAGCAGGGCGAGTTATAGCGGTAATGAGCAGTTCTTC.

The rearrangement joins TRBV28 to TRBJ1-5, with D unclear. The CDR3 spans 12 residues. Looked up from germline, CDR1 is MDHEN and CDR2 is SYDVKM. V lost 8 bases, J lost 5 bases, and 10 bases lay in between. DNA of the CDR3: TGTGCCAGCGAGAGTCGAGATCAGCCCCAGCATTTT. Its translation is CASESRDQPQHF.

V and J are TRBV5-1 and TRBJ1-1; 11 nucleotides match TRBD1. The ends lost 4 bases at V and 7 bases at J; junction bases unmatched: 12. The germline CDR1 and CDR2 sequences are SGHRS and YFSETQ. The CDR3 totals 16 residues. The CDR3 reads CASSLVPGQGAGEAFF. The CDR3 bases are TGCGCCAGCAGCCTGGTCCCTGGACAGGGGGCGGGTGAAGCTTTCTTT. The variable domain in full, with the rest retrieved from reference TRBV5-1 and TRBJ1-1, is KAGVTQTPRYLIKTRGQQVTLSCSPISGHRSVSWYQQTPGQGLQFLFEYFSETQRNKGNFPGRFSGRQFSNSRSEMNVSTLELGDSALYLCASSLVPGQGAGEAFFGQGTRLTVV.

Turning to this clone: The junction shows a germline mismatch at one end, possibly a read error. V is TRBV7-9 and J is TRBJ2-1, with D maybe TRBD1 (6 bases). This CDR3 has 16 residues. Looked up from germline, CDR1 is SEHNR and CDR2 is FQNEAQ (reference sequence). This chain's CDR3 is CSSSLFDRPTPNEQFF. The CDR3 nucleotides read TGTTCCAGCAGCTTATTCGACAGGCCTACCCCCAATGAGCAGTTCTTC.

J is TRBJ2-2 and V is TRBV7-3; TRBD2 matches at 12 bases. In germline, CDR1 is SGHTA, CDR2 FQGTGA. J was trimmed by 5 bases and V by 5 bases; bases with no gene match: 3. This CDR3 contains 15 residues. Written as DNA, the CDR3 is TGTGCCAGCAGCGTTCTAGCGGGGGGGACCGGGGAGCTGTTTTTT. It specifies CASSVLAGGTGELFF.

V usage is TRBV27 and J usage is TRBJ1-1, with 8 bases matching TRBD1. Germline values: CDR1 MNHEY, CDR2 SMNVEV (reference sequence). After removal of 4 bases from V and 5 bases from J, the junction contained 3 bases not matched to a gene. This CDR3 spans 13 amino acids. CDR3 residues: CASSSQGGTEAFF. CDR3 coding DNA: TGTGCCAGCAGTTCACAGGGGGGAACTGAAGCTTTCTTT.

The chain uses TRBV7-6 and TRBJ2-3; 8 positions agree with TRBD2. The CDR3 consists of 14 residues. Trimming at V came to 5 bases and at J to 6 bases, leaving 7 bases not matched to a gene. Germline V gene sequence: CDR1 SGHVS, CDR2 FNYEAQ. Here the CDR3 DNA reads TGTGCCAGCAGCCCCTTCGGGAGGGGGGATACGCAGTATTTT. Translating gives CASSPFGRGDTQYF.

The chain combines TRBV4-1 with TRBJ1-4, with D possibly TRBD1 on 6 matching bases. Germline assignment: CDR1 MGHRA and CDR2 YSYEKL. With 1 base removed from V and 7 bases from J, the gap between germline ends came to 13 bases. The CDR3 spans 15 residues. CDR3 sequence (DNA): TGCGCCAGCAGCCAAGGAGGGACCAGGGGTGAAAAACTGTTTTTT. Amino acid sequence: CASSQGGTRGEKLFF.

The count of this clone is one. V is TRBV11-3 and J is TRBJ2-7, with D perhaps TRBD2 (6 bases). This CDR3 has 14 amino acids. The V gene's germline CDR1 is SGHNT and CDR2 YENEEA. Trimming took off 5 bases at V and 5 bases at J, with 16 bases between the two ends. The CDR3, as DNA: TGTGCCAGCAGCCCGCCGGAGGGCGTCCACGAGCAGTACTTC. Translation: CASSPPEGVHEQYF.

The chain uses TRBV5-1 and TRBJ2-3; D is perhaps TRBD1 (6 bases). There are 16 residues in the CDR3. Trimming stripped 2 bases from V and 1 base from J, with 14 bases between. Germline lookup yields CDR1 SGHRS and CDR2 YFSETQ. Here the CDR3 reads CASSLNPGQGTDTQYF. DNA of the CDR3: TGCGCCAGCAGCTTAAACCCGGGACAAGGCACAGATACGCAGTATTTT.

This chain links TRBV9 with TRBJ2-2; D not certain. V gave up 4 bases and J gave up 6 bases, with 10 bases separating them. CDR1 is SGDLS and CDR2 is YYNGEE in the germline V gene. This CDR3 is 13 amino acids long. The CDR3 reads CASSPQPAGELFF. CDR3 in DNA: TGTGCCAGCAGCCCACAACCTGCCGGGGAGCTGTTTTTT. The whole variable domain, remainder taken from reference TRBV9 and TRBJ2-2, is DSGVTQTPKHLITATGQRVTLRCSPRSGDLSVYWYQQSLDQGLQFLIQYYNGEERAKGNILERFSAQQFPDLHSELNLSSLELGDSALYFCASSPQPAGELFFGEGSRLTVL.

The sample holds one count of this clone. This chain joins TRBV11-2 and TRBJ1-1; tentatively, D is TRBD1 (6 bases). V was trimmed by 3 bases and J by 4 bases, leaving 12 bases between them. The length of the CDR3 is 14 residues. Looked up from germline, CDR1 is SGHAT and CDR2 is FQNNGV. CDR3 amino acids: CASSFDRSGTEAFF. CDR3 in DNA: TGTGCCAGCAGCTTTGACAGGTCGGGCACTGAAGCTTTCTTT.

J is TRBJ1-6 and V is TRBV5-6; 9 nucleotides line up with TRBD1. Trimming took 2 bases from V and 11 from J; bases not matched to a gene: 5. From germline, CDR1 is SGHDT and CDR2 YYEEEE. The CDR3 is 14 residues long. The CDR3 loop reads CASSLRDRVTPLHF. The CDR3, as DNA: TGTGCCAGCAGCTTACGGGACAGGGTAACACCCCTCCACTTT.

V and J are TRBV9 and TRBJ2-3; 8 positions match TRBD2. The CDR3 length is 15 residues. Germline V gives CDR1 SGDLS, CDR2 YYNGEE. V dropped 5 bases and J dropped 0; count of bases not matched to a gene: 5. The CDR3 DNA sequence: TGTGCCAGCAGAGAAGCGGGGGAGAGCACAGATACGCAGTATTTT. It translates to CASREAGESTDTQYF.

In nucleotides, the CDR3 is TGTGCCAGCAGCGCGGGAGGCCTAAATGAGCAGTTCTTC. As protein: CASSAGGLNEQFF. The chain uses TRBV7-2 and TRBJ2-1, with 8 bases matching TRBD2. V was pared by 5 bases and J by 7 bases, with 4 bases of the junction left unmatched. CDR3 length equals 13 residues. Germline V lookup: CDR1 SGHTA, CDR2 FQGNSA.

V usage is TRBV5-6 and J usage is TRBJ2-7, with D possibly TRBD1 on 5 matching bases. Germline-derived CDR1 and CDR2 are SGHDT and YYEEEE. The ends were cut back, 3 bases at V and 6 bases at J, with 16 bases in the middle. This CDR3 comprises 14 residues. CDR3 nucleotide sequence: TGTGCCAGCAGCTCAAGACAGCCCCGTGGCGAGCAGTACTTC. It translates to CASSSRQPRGEQYF.

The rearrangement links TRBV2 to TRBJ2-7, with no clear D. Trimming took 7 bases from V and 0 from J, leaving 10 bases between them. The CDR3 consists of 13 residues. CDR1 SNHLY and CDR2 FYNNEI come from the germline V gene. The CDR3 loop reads CASKVPNSYEQYF. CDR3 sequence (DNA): TGTGCCAGCAAAGTCCCTAACTCCTACGAGCAGTACTTC.

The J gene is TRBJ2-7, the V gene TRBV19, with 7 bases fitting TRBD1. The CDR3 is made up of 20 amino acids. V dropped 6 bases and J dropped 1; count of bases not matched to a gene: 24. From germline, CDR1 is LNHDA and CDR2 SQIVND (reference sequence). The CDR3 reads CASSPPPSGTALLRSYEQYF. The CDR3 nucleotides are TGTGCCAGTAGCCCGCCCCCTTCCGGGACAGCATTGCTTCGGTCCTACGAGCAGTACTTC.

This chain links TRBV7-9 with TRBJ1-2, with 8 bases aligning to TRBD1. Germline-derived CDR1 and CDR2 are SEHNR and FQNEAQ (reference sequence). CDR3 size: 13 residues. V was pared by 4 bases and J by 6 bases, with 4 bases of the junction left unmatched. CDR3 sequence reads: CASSWDRLHGYTF. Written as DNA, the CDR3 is TGTGCCAGCAGCTGGGACAGGCTCCATGGCTACACCTTC.

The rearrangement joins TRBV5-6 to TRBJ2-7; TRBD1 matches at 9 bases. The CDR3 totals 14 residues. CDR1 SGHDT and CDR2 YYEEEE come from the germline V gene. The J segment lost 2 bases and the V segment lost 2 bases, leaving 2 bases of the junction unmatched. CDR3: CASSFDRGAYEQYF. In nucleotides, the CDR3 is TGTGCCAGCAGCTTTGACAGGGGGGCCTACGAGCAGTACTTC.

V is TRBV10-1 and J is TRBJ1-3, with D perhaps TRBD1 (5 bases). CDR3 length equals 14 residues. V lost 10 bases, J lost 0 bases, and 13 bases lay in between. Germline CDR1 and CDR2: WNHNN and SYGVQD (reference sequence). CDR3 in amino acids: CAINRKSSGNTIYF. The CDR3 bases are TGCGCCATAAACAGGAAGAGCTCTGGAAACACCATATATTTT.

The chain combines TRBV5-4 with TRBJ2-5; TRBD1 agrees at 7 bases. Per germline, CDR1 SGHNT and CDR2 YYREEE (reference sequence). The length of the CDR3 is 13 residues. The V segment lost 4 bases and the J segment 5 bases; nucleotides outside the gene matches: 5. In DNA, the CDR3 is TGTGCCAGCAGCGGGGACAGTCGGGAGACCCAGTACTTC. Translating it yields CASSGDSRETQYF.

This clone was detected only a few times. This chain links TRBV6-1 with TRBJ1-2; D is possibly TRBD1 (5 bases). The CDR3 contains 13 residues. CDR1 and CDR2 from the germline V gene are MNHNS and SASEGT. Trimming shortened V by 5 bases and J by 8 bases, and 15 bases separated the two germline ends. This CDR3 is CASSKGWGDGYTF. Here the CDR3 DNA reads TGTGCCAGCAGTAAGGGCTGGGGGGACGGCTACACCTTC.

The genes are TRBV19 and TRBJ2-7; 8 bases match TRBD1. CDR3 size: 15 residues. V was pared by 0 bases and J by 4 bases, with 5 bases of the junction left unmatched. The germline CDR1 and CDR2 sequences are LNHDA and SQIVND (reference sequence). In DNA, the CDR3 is TGTGCCAGTAGTATAGATGCAGGGGGCCCTTACGAGCAGTACTTC. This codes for CASSIDAGGPYEQYF.

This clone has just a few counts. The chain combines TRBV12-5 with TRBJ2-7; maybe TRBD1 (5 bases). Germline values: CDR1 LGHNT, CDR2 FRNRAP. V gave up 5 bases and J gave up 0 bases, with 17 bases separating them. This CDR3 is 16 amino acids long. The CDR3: CASGPADRGYSYEQYF. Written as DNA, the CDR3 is TGTGCTAGTGGTCCCGCGGATAGGGGTTACTCCTACGAGCAGTACTTC.